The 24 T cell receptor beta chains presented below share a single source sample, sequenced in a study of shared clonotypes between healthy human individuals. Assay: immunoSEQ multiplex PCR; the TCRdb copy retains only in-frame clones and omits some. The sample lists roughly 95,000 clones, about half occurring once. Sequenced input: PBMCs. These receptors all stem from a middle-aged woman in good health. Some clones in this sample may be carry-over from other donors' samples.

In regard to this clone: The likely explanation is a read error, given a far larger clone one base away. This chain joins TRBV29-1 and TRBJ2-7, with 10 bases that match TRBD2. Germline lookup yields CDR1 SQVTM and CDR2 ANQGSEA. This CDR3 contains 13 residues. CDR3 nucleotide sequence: TGCAGCGTCTCGACTAGCGGGTCGTACGAGCGGTACTTC. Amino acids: CSVSTSGSYERYF.

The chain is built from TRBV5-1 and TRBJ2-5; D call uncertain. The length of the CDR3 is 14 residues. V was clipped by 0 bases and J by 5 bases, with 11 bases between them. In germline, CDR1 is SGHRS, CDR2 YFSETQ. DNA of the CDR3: TGCGCCAGCAGCTTGGGCGAACCGAGGGAGACCCAGTACTTC. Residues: CASSLGEPRETQYF.

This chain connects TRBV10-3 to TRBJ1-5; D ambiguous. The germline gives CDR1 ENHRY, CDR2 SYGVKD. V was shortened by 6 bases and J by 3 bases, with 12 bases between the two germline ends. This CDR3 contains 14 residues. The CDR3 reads CAISRDQTNQPQHF. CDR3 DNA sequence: TGTGCCATCAGCCGGGATCAGACCAATCAGCCCCAGCATTTT.

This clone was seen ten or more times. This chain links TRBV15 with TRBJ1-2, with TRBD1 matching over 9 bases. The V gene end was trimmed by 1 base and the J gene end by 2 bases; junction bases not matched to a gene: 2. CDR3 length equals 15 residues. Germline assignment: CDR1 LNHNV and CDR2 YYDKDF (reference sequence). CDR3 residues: CATSRATGGNYGYTF. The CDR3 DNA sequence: TGTGCCACCAGCAGAGCGACAGGGGGAAACTATGGCTACACCTTC.

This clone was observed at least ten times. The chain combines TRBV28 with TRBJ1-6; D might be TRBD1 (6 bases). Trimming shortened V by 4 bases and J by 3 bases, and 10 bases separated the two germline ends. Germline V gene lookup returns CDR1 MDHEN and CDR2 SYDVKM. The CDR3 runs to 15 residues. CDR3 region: CASSSTGIYNSPLHF. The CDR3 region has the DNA TGTGCCAGCAGTTCTACAGGGATCTATAATTCACCCCTCCACTTT.

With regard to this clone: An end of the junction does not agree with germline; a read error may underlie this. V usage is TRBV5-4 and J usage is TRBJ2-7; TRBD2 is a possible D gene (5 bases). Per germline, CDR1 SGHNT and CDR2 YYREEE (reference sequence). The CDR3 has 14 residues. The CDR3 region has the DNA TGCGCCAGCAGCCTCTCGGGGAAAGATTACGAGCAGTACTTC. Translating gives CASSLSGKDYEQYF.

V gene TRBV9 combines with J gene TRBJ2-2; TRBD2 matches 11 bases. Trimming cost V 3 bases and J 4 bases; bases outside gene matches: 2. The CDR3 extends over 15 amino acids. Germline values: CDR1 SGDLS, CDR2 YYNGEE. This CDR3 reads CASSEGTSGTGELFF. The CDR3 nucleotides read TGTGCCAGCAGCGAAGGGACTAGCGGCACCGGGGAGCTGTTTTTT.

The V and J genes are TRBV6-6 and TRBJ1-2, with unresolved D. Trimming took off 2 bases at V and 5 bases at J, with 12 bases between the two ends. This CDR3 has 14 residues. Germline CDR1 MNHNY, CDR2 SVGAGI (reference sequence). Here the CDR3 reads CASSYDAGGYGYTF. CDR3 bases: TGTGCCAGCAGTTACGACGCAGGCGGATATGGCTACACCTTC.

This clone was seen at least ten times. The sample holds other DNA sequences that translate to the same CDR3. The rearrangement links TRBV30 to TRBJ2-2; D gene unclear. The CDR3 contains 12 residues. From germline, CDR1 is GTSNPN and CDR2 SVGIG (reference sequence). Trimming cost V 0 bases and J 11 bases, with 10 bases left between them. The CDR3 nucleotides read TGTGCCTGGAGTGTACCGGTAACTGAGCTGTTTTTT. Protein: CAWSVPVTELFF. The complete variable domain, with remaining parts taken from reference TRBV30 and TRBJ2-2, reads SQTIHQWPATLVQPVGSPLSLECTVEGTSNPNLYWYRQAAGRGLQLLFYSVGIGQISSEVPQNLSASRPQDRQFILSSKKLLLSDSGFYLCAWSVPVTELFFGEGSRLTVL.

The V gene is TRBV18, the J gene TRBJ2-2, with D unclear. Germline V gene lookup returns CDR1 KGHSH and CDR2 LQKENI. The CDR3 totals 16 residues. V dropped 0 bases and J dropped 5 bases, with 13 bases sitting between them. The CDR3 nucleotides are TGTGCCAGCTCACCACCGTTAGGCGGTAGTACCGGGGAGCTGTTTTTT. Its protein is CASSPPLGGSTGELFF.

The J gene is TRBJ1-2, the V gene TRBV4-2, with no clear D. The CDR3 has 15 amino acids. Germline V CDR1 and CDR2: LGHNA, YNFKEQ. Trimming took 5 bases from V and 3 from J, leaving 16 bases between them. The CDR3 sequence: CASSLTVRGDYGYTF. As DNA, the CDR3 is TGTGCCAGCAGCTTAACGGTCCGCGGCGACTATGGCTACACCTTC.

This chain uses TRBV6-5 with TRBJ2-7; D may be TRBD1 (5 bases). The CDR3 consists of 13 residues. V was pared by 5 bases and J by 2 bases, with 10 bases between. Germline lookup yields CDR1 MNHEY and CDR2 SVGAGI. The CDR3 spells CASSPTATYEQYF. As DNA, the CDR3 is TGTGCCAGCAGTCCGACAGCCACCTACGAGCAGTACTTC.

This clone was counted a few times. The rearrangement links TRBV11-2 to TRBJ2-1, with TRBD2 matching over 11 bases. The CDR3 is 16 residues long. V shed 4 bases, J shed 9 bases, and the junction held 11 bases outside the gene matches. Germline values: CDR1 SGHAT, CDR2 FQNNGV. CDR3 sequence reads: CASSYVRLAGSREQFF. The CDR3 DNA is TGTGCCAGCAGCTACGTACGACTAGCGGGGTCTCGTGAGCAGTTCTTC.

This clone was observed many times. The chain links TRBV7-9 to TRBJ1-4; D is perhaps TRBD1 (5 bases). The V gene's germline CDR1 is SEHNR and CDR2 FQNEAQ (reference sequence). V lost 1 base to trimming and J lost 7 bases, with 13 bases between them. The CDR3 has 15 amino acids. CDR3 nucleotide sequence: TGTGCCAGCAGCTTAGACGGGACGAAGAGTGAAAAACTGTTTTTT. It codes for CASSLDGTKSEKLFF.

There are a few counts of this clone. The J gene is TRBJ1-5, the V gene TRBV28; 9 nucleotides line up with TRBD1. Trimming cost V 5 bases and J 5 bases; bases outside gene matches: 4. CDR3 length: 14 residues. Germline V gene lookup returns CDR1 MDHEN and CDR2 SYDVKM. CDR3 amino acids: CASSPDRGYQPQHF. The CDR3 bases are TGTGCCAGCAGTCCGGACAGGGGTTATCAGCCCCAGCATTTT.

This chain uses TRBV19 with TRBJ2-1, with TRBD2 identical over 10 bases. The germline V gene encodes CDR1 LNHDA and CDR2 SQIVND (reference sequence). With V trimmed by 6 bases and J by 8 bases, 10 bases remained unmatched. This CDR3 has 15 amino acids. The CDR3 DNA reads TGTGCCAGTAGCCCAAGGCTAGCGGGAGTCCATGAGCAGTTCTTC. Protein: CASSPRLAGVHEQFF.

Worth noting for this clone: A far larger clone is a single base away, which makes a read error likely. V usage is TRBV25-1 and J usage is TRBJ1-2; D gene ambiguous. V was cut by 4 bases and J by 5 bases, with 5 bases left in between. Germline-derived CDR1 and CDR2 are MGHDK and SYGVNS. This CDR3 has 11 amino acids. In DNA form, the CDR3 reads TGTGCCAGCAGTGCGGGGTATGGCTACACCTTC. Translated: CASSAGYGYTF.

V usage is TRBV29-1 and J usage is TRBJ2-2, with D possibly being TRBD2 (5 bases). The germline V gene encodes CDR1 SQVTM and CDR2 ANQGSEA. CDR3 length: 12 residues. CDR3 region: CGGALNTGELFF. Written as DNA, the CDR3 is TGCGGAGGAGCCCTGAACACCGGGGAGCTGTTTTTT.

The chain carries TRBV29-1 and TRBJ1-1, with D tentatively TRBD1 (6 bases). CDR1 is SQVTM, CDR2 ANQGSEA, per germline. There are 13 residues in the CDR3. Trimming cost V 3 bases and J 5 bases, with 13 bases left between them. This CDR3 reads CSVEVRGGTEAFF. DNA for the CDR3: TGCAGCGTTGAGGTTAGGGGGGGTACTGAAGCTTTCTTT.

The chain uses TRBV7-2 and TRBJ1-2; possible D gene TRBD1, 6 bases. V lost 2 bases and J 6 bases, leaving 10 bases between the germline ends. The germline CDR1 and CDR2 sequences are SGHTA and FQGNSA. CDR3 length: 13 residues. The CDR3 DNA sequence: TGTGCCAGCAGCTTACAGGGGAGGGATGGCTACACCTTC. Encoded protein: CASSLQGRDGYTF. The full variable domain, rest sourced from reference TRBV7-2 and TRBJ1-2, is GAGVSQSPSNKVTEKGKDVELRCDPISGHTALYWYRQSLGQGLEFLIYFQGNSAPDKSGLPSDRFSAERTGGSVSTLTIQRTQQEDSAVYLCASSLQGRDGYTFGSGTRLTVV.

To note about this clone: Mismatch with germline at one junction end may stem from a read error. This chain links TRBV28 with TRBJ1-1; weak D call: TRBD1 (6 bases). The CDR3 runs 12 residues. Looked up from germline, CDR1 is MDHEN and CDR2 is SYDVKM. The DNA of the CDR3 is TGTGCCAGCAGTTCCGGGACAACTGAGGCTTTCTTT. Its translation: CASSSGTTEAFF.

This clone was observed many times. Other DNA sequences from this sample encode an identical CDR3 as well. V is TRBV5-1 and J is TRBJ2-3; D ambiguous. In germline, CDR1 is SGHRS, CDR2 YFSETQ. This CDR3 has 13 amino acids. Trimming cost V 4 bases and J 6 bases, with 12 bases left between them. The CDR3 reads CASSPSSPDTQYF. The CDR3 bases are TGCGCCAGCAGCCCAAGTAGCCCCGATACGCAGTATTTT.

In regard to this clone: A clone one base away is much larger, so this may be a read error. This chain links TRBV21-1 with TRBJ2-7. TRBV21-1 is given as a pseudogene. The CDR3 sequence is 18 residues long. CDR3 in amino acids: CASGKPSPQGRGSYEQYF. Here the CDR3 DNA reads TGTGCCAGCGGCAAACCAAGCCCCCAGGGGCGGGGTTCCTACGAGCAGTACTTC.

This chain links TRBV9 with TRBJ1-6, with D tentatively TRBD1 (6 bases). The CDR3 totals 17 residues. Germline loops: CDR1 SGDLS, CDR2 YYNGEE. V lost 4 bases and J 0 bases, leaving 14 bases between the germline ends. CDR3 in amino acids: CASSSGGGSSYNSPLHF. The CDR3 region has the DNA TGTGCCAGCAGCTCCGGAGGGGGGAGCTCCTATAATTCACCCCTCCACTTT.